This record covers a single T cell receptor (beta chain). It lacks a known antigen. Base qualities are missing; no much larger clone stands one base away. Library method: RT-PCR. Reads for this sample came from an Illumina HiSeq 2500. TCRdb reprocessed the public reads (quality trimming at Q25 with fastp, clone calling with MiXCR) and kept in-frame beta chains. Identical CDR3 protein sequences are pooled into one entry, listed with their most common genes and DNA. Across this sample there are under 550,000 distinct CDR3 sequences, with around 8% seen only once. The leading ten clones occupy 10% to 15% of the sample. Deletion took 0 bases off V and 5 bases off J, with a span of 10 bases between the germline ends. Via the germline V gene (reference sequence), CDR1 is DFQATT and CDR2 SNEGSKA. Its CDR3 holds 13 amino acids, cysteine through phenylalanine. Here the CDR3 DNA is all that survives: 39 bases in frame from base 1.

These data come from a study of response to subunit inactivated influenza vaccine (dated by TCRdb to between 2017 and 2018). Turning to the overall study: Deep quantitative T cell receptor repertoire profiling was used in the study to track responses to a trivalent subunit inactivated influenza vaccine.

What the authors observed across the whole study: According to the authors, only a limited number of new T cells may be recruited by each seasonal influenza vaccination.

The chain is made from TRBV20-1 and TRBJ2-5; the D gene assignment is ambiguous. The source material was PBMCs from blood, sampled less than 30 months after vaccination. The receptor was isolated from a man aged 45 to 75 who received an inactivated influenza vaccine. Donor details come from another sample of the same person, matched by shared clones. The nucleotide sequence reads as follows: TGCAGTGCTAGAGATCCGGCTCAGGAGACCCAGTACTTC. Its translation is CSARDPAQETQYF.